This T cell receptor (beta chain) originates from a study of graft-versus-host responses after intestinal transplantation (dated by TCRdb to the early 2020s). Background for the entire study: Multivisceral, liver-intestinal, or isolated intestinal transplants were received by the recipients. Donor T cell macrochimerism was defined as a peak of at least 4% donor T cells among recipient peripheral blood mononuclear cells. After intestinal transplantation, graft-versus-host and host-versus-graft alloreactive T cell clones in the graft, circulation and bone marrow were tracked using bulk TCR-beta CDR3 sequencing. To identify alloreactive clones, pre-transplant mixed lymphocyte reaction products were sequenced and then compared with unstimulated pre-transplant donor and recipient T cells. Instead of going to the commercial service, samples from a few later patients were sequenced in-house on an Illumina MiSeq and processed with MiXCR. Every recipient was given anti-thymocyte globulin induction, then maintenance tacrolimus and steroids for two to three years. A cohort of approximately 23 intestinal transplant recipients, including one retransplant, was enrolled, and a few patients lacking pretransplant specimens were excluded. What the authors observed across the whole study: The relatively low number and heterogeneity of intestinal transplant patients limited the conclusions. Early after transplant, peak levels of circulating GvH clones were found to be associated with declines in HvG clones. Patients with donor T cell macrochimerism had high GvH to HvG T cell clonal ratios in their allografts. GvH clones turned up in recipient bone marrow, with some appearing earlier in ileal mucosa or blood, a pattern consistent with an intestinal mucosal origin.

The CDR3 runs 14 amino acids, cysteine and phenylalanine included. The entry retains the CDR3 DNA only, 42 bases that are in frame from base 1. The germline V gene supplies CDR1 SNHLY and CDR2 FYNNEI. V is shortened by 4 bases, J by 2 bases, and the region joining them spans 9 bases. This clone appeared once. There is no known antigen for this receptor. One base away there is no much larger clone; base qualities are not given. Receptor amplification or capture employed the immunoSEQ multiplex PCR assay. In most patients, genomic DNA was isolated using the Qiagen DNeasy Blood and Tissue Kit and sent frozen to Adaptive Biotechnologies for TCR sequencing. High-throughput TCR-beta CDR3 sequencing of genomic DNA from most patients was performed by Adaptive Biotechnologies. In the original analysis: Adaptive's ImmunoSEQ software supplied the TCR sequencing data for 18 patients, while MiXCR and VDJtools were used to process a few other patients. To correct CD4 versus CD8 sorting errors, any sequence found in both subsets at a frequency ratio below 5:1 was removed. CDR3 nucleotide sequences shared between donor and recipient were removed because the origin of such sequences could not be assigned. At least 2-fold expansion over unstimulated cells and a minimum CFSE-low frequency of 0.002% (template counts) or 0.001% (read counts) were required for clones to be classified as alloreactive. Mappable clones were those detected in sequenced pre-transplant spleen, lymph node, or MLR CFSE-low populations of the donor or recipient. Cumulative frequency of alloreactive clones was calculated as a percentage of all sequences weighted by copy number. Not all clones reach the TCRdb copy of this immuneACCESS table, which keeps in-frame sequences only. Checked studies attribute under half of the gap to unresolved V genes and leave the rest unexplained. Clone size and the V and J calls come from that table; the DNA yielded D and trimming. The sample has around 110,000 clones on record, about nine tenths of them singletons. 0.15% to 0.2% of the sample is held by the ten biggest clonotypes.

Reading the label with the study, this specimen's time point is: cells obtained before transplantation from donor or recipient. CD3+CD4+ and CD3+CD8+ populations were FACS-sorted from unstimulated pre-transplant donor and recipient cells taken from spleen or lymph nodes. Sequencing was performed on unstimulated CD4+ T cells sorted from spleen or lymph node cells, taken before intestinal transplant. Recombination connected TRBV2 to TRBJ1-5, with a tentative D gene TRBD1 over 5 matching bases. The receptor's source is a human donor who received an intestinal transplant. The DNA sequence is given as TGTGCCAGCAGTGCACGGGGGGGCAATCAGCCCCAGCATTTT. Its protein is CASSARGGNQPQHF.